What follows are 14 T cell receptor beta chains derived from one specimen sequenced in a study of T cells after somatic rescue of genetic block. TCRdb's table, derived via immunoSEQ multiplex PCR, lists solely in-frame clones and lacks some. Of 70,000 or so clones detected, 92% appear once; the ten largest clones hold around 2.8%. The sequenced material came from peripheral blood mononuclear cells (PBMCs). The receptors derive from a man aged 40-49 years.

This sequence joins TRBV13 and TRBJ2-3; 7 nucleotides align to TRBD2. Germline V gene sequence: CDR1 PRHDT, CDR2 FYEKMQ (reference sequence). Trimming took 5 bases from V and 5 from J; bases not matched to a gene: 10. This CDR3 is built from 15 residues. CDR3 protein: CASSRWEGREDTQYF. CDR3 nucleotide sequence: TGTGCCAGCAGCCGTTGGGAGGGCCGCGAAGATACGCAGTATTTT.

As regards this clone: The same CDR3 also results from other DNA sequences found in this sample. The chain joins TRBV5-1 to TRBJ1-5; 7 nucleotides line up with TRBD1. J gave up 2 bases and V 0 bases, and 2 bases lay outside the gene matches. The germline V gene encodes CDR1 SGHRS and CDR2 YFSETQ. CDR3 size: 15 residues. CDR3 nucleotides: TGCGCCAGCAGCTTGGGACAGGGCGGCAATCAGCCCCAGCATTTT. Protein sequence: CASSLGQGGNQPQHF. Full variable domain (rest looked up from reference TRBV5-1 and TRBJ1-5): KAGVTQTPRYLIKTRGQQVTLSCSPISGHRSVSWYQQTPGQGLQFLFEYFSETQRNKGNFPGRFSGRQFSNSRSEMNVSTLELGDSALYLCASSLGQGGNQPQHFGDGTRLSIL.

The chain joins TRBV18 to TRBJ2-7; perhaps TRBD1 as D (6 bases). Per germline, CDR1 KGHSH and CDR2 LQKENI. This CDR3 has 14 residues. The V end lost 1 base, the J end lost 1 base, and 8 bases lay between the germline ends. The DNA of the CDR3 is TGTGCCAGCTCACCACGAGGGGGTTCCTACGAGCAGTACTTC. This codes for CASSPRGGSYEQYF. Variable domain in full (rest from reference TRBV18 and TRBJ2-7): NAGVMQNPRHLVRRRGQEARLRCSPMKGHSHVYWYRQLPEEGLKFMVYLQKENIIDESGMPKERFSAEFPKEGPSILRIQQVVRGDSAAYFCASSPRGGSYEQYFGPGTRLTVT.

The rearrangement uses TRBV6-1 and TRBJ2-5; TRBD1 or TRBD2 may be the D gene (6 bases each). The J call is in doubt because the DNA end fits TRBJ2-7 better. CDR3 size: 13 residues. Germline V gene sequence: CDR1 MNHNS, CDR2 SASEGT. The CDR3 DNA sequence: TGTGCCAGCACCTCAGAGGGGGGCTACGAGCAGTACTTC. Translated, it gives CASTSEGGYEQYF.

The chain couples TRBV20-1 to TRBJ2-7; tentative D call: TRBD2 (5 bases). The germline V gene encodes CDR1 DFQATT and CDR2 SNEGSKA (reference sequence). Between the trimmed V and J ends, which lost 6 bases and 2 bases, there was a span of 8 bases. The CDR3 runs 11 residues. The CDR3 protein is CSATTAYEQYF. CDR3 bases: TGCAGTGCGACTACAGCCTACGAGCAGTACTTC.

The chain uses TRBV27 and TRBJ1-2; D is perhaps TRBD1 (6 bases). The CDR3 contains 17 residues. Per the germline V gene, CDR1 is MNHEY and CDR2 is SMNVEV (reference sequence). Trimming pared 6 bases from V and 8 bases from J, leaving 28 bases between. The CDR3 bases are TGTGCCAGCAGCTTCCTGGGGGGCGCCGTTTACGAGGGGGGCTACACCTTC. This gives the protein CASSFLGGAVYEGGYTF.

V usage is TRBV7-9 and J usage is TRBJ2-1, with TRBD1 matching over 11 bases. Germline CDR1 is SEHNR and CDR2 is FQNEAQ (reference sequence). V lost 5 bases and J lost 6; bases outside the gene matches: 9. This CDR3 is built from 16 residues. The CDR3 DNA reads TGTGCCAGCAGCATAAACACCGGGACAGGGGGCAATGAGCAGTTCTTC. Protein sequence: CASSINTGTGGNEQFF.

The chain uses TRBV4-2 and TRBJ1-2; maybe TRBD1 (5 bases). This CDR3 spans 14 amino acids. Germline CDR1 is LGHNA and CDR2 is YNFKEQ. The V and J ends lost 2 bases and 3 bases respectively, with 10 bases between them. The DNA for the CDR3 is TGTGCCAGCAGCCAATGCGGAGGGGACTATGGCTACACCTTC. Protein sequence: CASSQCGGDYGYTF.

The chain employs TRBV6-1 and TRBJ2-1; D not resolved. The V end was cut by 3 bases, the J end by 6 bases, with 12 bases between. CDR3 length equals 14 residues. CDR1 MNHNS and CDR2 SASEGT come from the germline V gene. CDR3 residues: CASSDQAPSNEQFF. The CDR3 DNA reads as TGTGCCAGCAGTGACCAGGCCCCTAGCAATGAGCAGTTCTTC.

The chain employs TRBV2 and TRBJ2-5; 8 nucleotides align to TRBD1. The V and J ends lost 5 bases and 1 base, in that order; junction bases with no gene match: 3. This CDR3 spans 14 amino acids. Germline V CDR1 and CDR2: SNHLY, FYNNEI. Written as DNA, the CDR3 is TGTGCCAGCAGTTCTGGGACAGGCCAAGAGACCCAGTACTTC. Its protein product is CASSSGTGQETQYF.

The chain couples TRBV29-1 to TRBJ2-7; the match to TRBD1 covers 7 bases. The CDR3 sequence is 12 residues long. V lost 2 bases to trimming and J lost 6 bases; unmatched junction nucleotides: 4. Germline V lookup: CDR1 SQVTM, CDR2 ANQGSEA. CDR3 in amino acids: CSVEFQGVEQYF. CDR3 nucleotides: TGCAGCGTTGAATTTCAGGGGGTCGAGCAGTACTTC.

The chain employs TRBV11-2 and TRBJ2-7; D gene unclear. In germline, CDR1 is SGHAT, CDR2 FQNNGV. The CDR3 has 14 amino acids. The germline V and J ends were trimmed by 4 bases and 3 bases, with 13 bases remaining between them. CDR3 nucleotide sequence: TGTGCCAGCAGCTCCCGTACAGCGAACTACGAGCAGTACTTC. It specifies CASSSRTANYEQYF.

The chain uses TRBV5-4 and TRBJ2-5; 7 bases align to TRBD2. The J call may be mistaken, given a closer DNA end match to TRBJ2-7. The CDR3 covers 15 residues. Germline CDR1 is SGHNT and CDR2 is YYREEE (reference sequence). CDR3 protein: CASNPGGTRSYEQYF. The CDR3, as DNA: TGTGCCAGCAACCCGGGAGGTACACGCTCCTACGAGCAGTACTTC.

V and J are TRBV19 and TRBJ2-7; 8 positions agree with TRBD1. This CDR3 is 15 amino acids long. Germline CDR1 is LNHDA and CDR2 is SQIVND (reference sequence). V shed 4 bases, J shed 8 bases, and the junction held 13 bases outside the gene matches. CDR3 residues: CASSSTAAGGSKQYF. In DNA, the CDR3 is TGTGCCAGTAGTAGCACTGCCGCAGGGGGCAGCAAGCAGTACTTC.